The 30 T cell receptor beta chains presented below share a single source sample, sequenced in a study of blood T cell repertoires in COVID-19. TCRdb's table, derived via immunoSEQ multiplex PCR, lists solely in-frame clones and lacks some. Counted here are 150,000 to 200,000 clones, about 80% occurring once; the ten biggest clones make up approximately 15%. Sequenced: peripheral blood. These receptors all come from a man younger than 40 with active or convalescent COVID-19.

This chain links TRBV19 with TRBJ2-4, with a possible D match to TRBD2 (5 bases). Trimming stripped 3 bases from V and 2 bases from J, with 20 bases between. Germline CDR1 is LNHDA and CDR2 is SQIVND (reference sequence). This CDR3 has 18 residues. CDR3 loop: CASSMFKAEDRSKNIQYF. The CDR3 DNA follows: TGTGCCAGTAGTATGTTTAAGGCGGAGGATCGATCCAAAAACATTCAGTACTTC.

The V call is TRBV27, the J call TRBJ2-1; 13 bases fit TRBD2. Germline values: CDR1 MNHEY, CDR2 SMNVEV (reference sequence). This CDR3 has 15 amino acids. V was clipped by 5 bases and J by 8 bases; unmatched bases: 6. The CDR3 DNA reads TGTGCCAGCAGTCCTCGGACTAGCGGGAGCGATGAGCAGTTCTTC. This translates into CASSPRTSGSDEQFF.

The V call is TRBV28, the J call TRBJ1-1; 7 bases map to TRBD1. Trimming took 6 bases from V and 4 from J; bases not matched to a gene: 8. The CDR3 is 14 amino acids. Germline V CDR1 and CDR2: MDHEN, SYDVKM. CDR3 protein: CASSPPDRVTEAFF. CDR3 bases: TGTGCCAGCAGCCCCCCCGACAGGGTCACTGAAGCTTTCTTT.

This chain joins TRBV3-1 (or the pseudogene TRBV3-2) and TRBJ2-4, with D possibly TRBD1 on 6 matching bases. CDR1 and CDR2 (germline): LGHDT, YNNKEL (reference sequence). This CDR3 comprises 12 residues. V gave up 5 bases and J gave up 5 bases, with 7 bases separating them. The CDR3 region has the DNA TGTGCCAGCAGCTACAGGGAAAACATTCAGTACTTC. Protein product: CASSYRENIQYF.

On this clone itself: This sample also contains other DNA sequences that code for the same CDR3. The genes are TRBV10-3 and TRBJ1-2, with D possibly being TRBD1 (5 bases). V was pared by 4 bases and J by 8 bases, with 8 bases between. This CDR3 region has 11 residues. Germline CDR1 is ENHRY and CDR2 is SYGVKD. For the CDR3, the DNA is TGTGCCATCAGTGGGGGGGAAGGCTACACCTTC. Amino acids: CAISGGEGYTF.

The rearrangement uses TRBV6-5 and TRBJ1-1, with 8 bases identical to TRBD1. The CDR3 loop spans 15 amino acids. Germline CDR1 reads MNHEY; CDR2 reads SVGAGI. V shed 8 bases, J shed 2 bases, and the junction held 10 bases outside the gene matches. CDR3 residues: CASAPTDRANTEAFF. CDR3 DNA sequence: TGTGCCAGCGCCCCTACGGACAGGGCTAACACTGAAGCTTTCTTT.

This clone was picked up a small number of times. V gene TRBV5-1 combines with J gene TRBJ2-2; TRBD1 matches at 8 bases. V trimming: 0 bases; J trimming: 4 bases; junction bases outside the gene matches: 17. The CDR3 runs 20 residues. Germline CDR1 and CDR2: SGHRS and YFSETQ. The CDR3 nucleotides are TGCGCCAGCAGCTTGGACGGGTCATTGGCAGGGGGCAGGGGCACCGGGGAGCTGTTTTTT. It specifies CASSLDGSLAGGRGTGELFF.

CDR3 in DNA: TGCAGCGTTCGTGGGGGGACTGAAGCTTTCTTT. This translates into CSVRGGTEAFF. The chain uses TRBV29-1 and TRBJ1-1, with D perhaps matching TRBD1 (5 bases). The CDR3 sequence is 11 residues long. V was clipped by 5 bases and J by 5 bases, with 9 bases between them. Germline CDR1 SQVTM, CDR2 ANQGSEA.

The gene calls are TRBV2 and TRBJ1-6; D is uncertain. The CDR3 is 12 residues long. Trimming took 7 bases from V and 9 from J, leaving 10 bases between them. Germline V gene data show CDR1 as SNHLY and CDR2 as FYNNEI. CDR3 sequence: CASTPQASPLHF. As DNA, the CDR3 is TGTGCCAGCACCCCCCAGGCTTCACCCCTCCACTTT.

This chain's CDR3 is CASSQVGGRLDTDTQYF. DNA of the CDR3: TGTGCCAGCAGCCAAGTCGGCGGGAGGTTGGATACAGATACGCAGTATTTT. The J gene is TRBJ2-3, the V gene TRBV3-1 (or the pseudogene TRBV3-2), with 8 bases aligning to TRBD2. CDR3 length: 17 residues. V was clipped by 1 base and J by 3 bases; unmatched bases: 9. Germline V gene lookup returns CDR1 LGHDT and CDR2 YNNKEL (reference sequence).

This clone was seen only a few times. The V and J genes are TRBV6-2 or TRBV6-3 and TRBJ1-5; no clear D gene. CDR1 and CDR2 from the germline V gene are MNHEY and SVGEGT. Trimming pared 4 bases from V and 4 bases from J, leaving 11 bases between. The CDR3 contains 14 residues. CDR3: CASSSASENQPQHF. The CDR3 coding sequence is TGTGCCAGCAGTTCTGCCAGCGAGAATCAGCCCCAGCATTTT.

The chain recombines TRBV7-3 with TRBJ1-5; the D is unclear. V was trimmed by 0 bases and J by 7 bases, leaving 7 bases between them. Germline V gives CDR1 SGHTA, CDR2 FQGTGA. This CDR3 comprises 13 residues. The chain's CDR3 is CASSLTHFQPQHF. The CDR3, as DNA: TGTGCCAGCAGCTTAACACATTTCCAGCCCCAGCATTTT.

The chain couples TRBV5-4 to TRBJ2-7; 11 bases map to TRBD2. The ends lost 4 bases at V and 6 bases at J; junction bases unmatched: 12. Germline V gene data show CDR1 as SGHNT and CDR2 as YYREEE (reference sequence). There are 16 residues in the CDR3. The CDR3 DNA reads TGTGCCAGCAGCCGCCGAGGTAGCGGGAGGGCTTTCGAGCAGTACTTC. It codes for CASSRRGSGRAFEQYF.

In its sample, this clone was seen once. The V call is TRBV11-3, the J call TRBJ2-7; a possible D gene is TRBD1 (5 bases). V was clipped by 3 bases and J by 6 bases, with 12 bases between them. This CDR3 is built from 13 residues. CDR1 is SGHNT, CDR2 YENEEA, per germline. DNA of the CDR3: TGTGCCAGCAGCTTGGCGCCCAGGGTCGAGCAGTACTTC. It codes for CASSLAPRVEQYF. Looking up the rest from reference TRBV11-3 and TRBJ2-7 gives the full variable domain: EAGVVQSPRYKIIEKKQPVAFWCNPISGHNTLYWYLQNLGQGPELLIRYENEEAVDDSQLPKDRFSAERLKGVDSTLKIQPAELGDSAVYLCASSLAPRVEQYFGPGTRLTVT.

J is TRBJ2-1 and V is TRBV5-1; 9 positions match TRBD2. With 0 bases clipped from V and 2 bases from J, the junction kept 3 bases outside the gene matches. The CDR3 has 16 amino acids. Germline V CDR1 and CDR2: SGHRS, YFSETQ. The CDR3 nucleotides read TGCGCCAGCAGCTTGGTACCTAGCGGGGCCTACAATGAGCAGTTCTTC. Translated, it gives CASSLVPSGAYNEQFF.

The J gene is TRBJ1-6, the V gene TRBV10-3; D might be TRBD1 (5 bases). The CDR3 runs to 13 residues. Germline loops: CDR1 ENHRY, CDR2 SYGVKD. V lost 11 bases to trimming and J lost 9 bases, with 17 bases between them. CDR3 residues: CALGEGATSPLHF. The CDR3 nucleotides read TGTGCCCTAGGGGAGGGAGCTACTTCACCCCTCCACTTT.

This clone was detected only a few times. J is TRBJ2-7 and V is TRBV7-8; 9 nucleotides align to TRBD2. The CDR3 runs 15 residues. V gave up 4 bases and J gave up 5 bases; unmatched junction bases: 9. Germline assignment: CDR1 SGHVS and CDR2 FQNEAQ. In DNA, the CDR3 is TGTGCCAGCAGCTACTGGGCGGGGGGGGCCCACGAGCAGTACTTC. Its protein product is CASSYWAGGAHEQYF.

The chain joins TRBV30 to TRBJ1-4; D ambiguous. CDR3 size: 11 residues. The germline V and J ends were trimmed by 5 bases and 7 bases, with 8 bases remaining between them. Germline loops: CDR1 GTSNPN, CDR2 SVGIG (reference sequence). CDR3 DNA: TGTGCCTGGTCTCAACTTGAAAAACTGTTTTTT. It specifies CAWSQLEKLFF.

This chain connects TRBV5-4 to TRBJ2-5; 9 bases line up with TRBD2. The germline gives CDR1 SGHNT, CDR2 YYREEE (reference sequence). The V and J ends lost 0 bases and 4 bases, in that order; junction bases with no gene match: 4. The CDR3 contains 15 residues. CDR3 bases: TGTGCCAGCAGCTTGGTGGGCGGGAGGGGAGAGACCCAGTACTTC. As protein: CASSLVGGRGETQYF.

The chain carries TRBV6-5 and TRBJ2-7; tentative D call: TRBD1 (6 bases). CDR1 is MNHEY and CDR2 is SVGAGI in the germline V gene. V was pared by 2 bases and J by 1 base, with 12 bases between. This CDR3 is built from 15 residues. CDR3 sequence: CASSYRTDSSYEQYF. CDR3 DNA: TGTGCCAGCAGTTACAGGACAGATAGTTCCTACGAGCAGTACTTC.

V and J are TRBV20-1 and TRBJ1-2; D gene uncertain. Deletions cut 6 bases from V and 8 bases from J, with 13 bases between. This CDR3 is 11 amino acids long. CDR1 DFQATT and CDR2 SNEGSKA come from the germline V gene (reference sequence). The CDR3 protein is CSAAALGGYTF. CDR3 in DNA: TGCAGTGCCGCAGCACTAGGGGGCTACACCTTC.

This rearrangement joins TRBV19 to TRBJ1-3, with TRBD1 identical over 7 bases. J gave up 4 bases and V 7 bases, and 13 bases lay outside the gene matches. The V gene's germline CDR1 is LNHDA and CDR2 SQIVND (reference sequence). The CDR3 is 16 residues long. The CDR3 coding sequence is TGTGCCAGTATTAAAGCCCCGGGACAGCGCGGAAACACCATATATTTT. Its translation: CASIKAPGQRGNTIYF.

V usage is TRBV4-1 and J usage is TRBJ2-5; 8 bases line up with TRBD2. Germline CDR1 reads MGHRA; CDR2 reads YSYEKL. The V segment lost 3 bases and the J segment 4 bases; nucleotides outside the gene matches: 7. The CDR3 consists of 15 residues. CDR3 nucleotides: TGCGCCAGCAGCCATTCAGCGGGAGCGACAGAGACCCAGTACTTC. Amino acids: CASSHSAGATETQYF.

This clone has more than one count but fewer than ten. The V call is TRBV27, the J call TRBJ2-5; TRBD1 agrees at 8 bases. Trimming removed 5 bases from V and 2 bases from J; junction bases left unmatched: 7. This CDR3 contains 15 residues. Germline V gives CDR1 MNHEY, CDR2 SMNVEV (reference sequence). In DNA form, the CDR3 reads TGTGCCAGCAGTCCCGTCGGGGACAGGCAAGAGACCCAGTACTTC. Translating it yields CASSPVGDRQETQYF.

J is TRBJ1-6 and V is TRBV11-3, with D possibly matching TRBD1 (6 bases). The germline gives CDR1 SGHNT, CDR2 YENEEA. The V and J ends lost 3 bases and 10 bases respectively, with 16 bases between them. The CDR3 loop spans 15 amino acids. CDR3 bases: TGTGCCAGCAGCTTGGGCTCGACAGGTTCCTCACCCCTCCACTTT. Its translation: CASSLGSTGSSPLHF.

This chain links TRBV5-1 with TRBJ1-1; perhaps TRBD1 as D (5 bases). Germline V gene lookup returns CDR1 SGHRS and CDR2 YFSETQ. The V gene lost 1 base and the J gene lost 0 bases, with 16 bases spanning the gap. The CDR3 contains 17 residues. The CDR3 coding sequence is TGCGCCAGCAGCTTGCAAAGGGGTCCCTTCATGAACACTGAAGCTTTCTTT. This encodes CASSLQRGPFMNTEAFF.

CDR3 in amino acids: CASSSQGGSDTQYF. CDR3 in DNA: TGTGCCAGCAGCAGCCAGGGAGGGTCAGATACGCAGTATTTT. The V gene is TRBV13, the J gene TRBJ2-3; the match to TRBD2 covers 7 bases. Per germline, CDR1 PRHDT and CDR2 FYEKMQ (reference sequence). The CDR3 has 14 residues. V lost 5 bases and J lost 4; bases outside the gene matches: 6.

This rearrangement joins TRBV10-1 to TRBJ2-2, with a tentative D call TRBD2 (6 bases). The CDR3 has 16 amino acids. Per the germline V gene, CDR1 is WNHNN and CDR2 is SYGVQD (reference sequence). Trimming took off 3 bases at V and 1 base at J, with 12 bases between the two ends. CDR3 bases: TGCGCCAGCAGTGATAGGAGCGGGCAGAACACCGGGGAGCTGTTTTTT. Protein product: CASSDRSGQNTGELFF.

Here the CDR3 DNA reads TGTGCCGCAGGGGCAAGAGATACGCAGTATTTT. Amino acid sequence: CAAGARDTQYF. The chain combines TRBV6-6 with TRBJ2-3, with D maybe TRBD1 (6 bases). V was clipped by 11 bases and J by 5 bases, with 11 bases between them. The CDR3 sequence is 11 residues long. Per the germline V gene, CDR1 is MNHNY and CDR2 is SVGAGI (reference sequence).

The chain combines TRBV5-4 with TRBJ2-1; TRBD2 agrees at 13 bases. The J segment lost 9 bases and the V segment lost 5 bases, leaving 5 bases of the junction unmatched. This CDR3 is 14 amino acids long. Looked up from germline, CDR1 is SGHNT and CDR2 is YYREEE (reference sequence). The CDR3 DNA reads as TGTGCCAGCAGGGGGACTAGCGGGGAGGGTGAGCAGTTCTTC. It codes for CASRGTSGEGEQFF.